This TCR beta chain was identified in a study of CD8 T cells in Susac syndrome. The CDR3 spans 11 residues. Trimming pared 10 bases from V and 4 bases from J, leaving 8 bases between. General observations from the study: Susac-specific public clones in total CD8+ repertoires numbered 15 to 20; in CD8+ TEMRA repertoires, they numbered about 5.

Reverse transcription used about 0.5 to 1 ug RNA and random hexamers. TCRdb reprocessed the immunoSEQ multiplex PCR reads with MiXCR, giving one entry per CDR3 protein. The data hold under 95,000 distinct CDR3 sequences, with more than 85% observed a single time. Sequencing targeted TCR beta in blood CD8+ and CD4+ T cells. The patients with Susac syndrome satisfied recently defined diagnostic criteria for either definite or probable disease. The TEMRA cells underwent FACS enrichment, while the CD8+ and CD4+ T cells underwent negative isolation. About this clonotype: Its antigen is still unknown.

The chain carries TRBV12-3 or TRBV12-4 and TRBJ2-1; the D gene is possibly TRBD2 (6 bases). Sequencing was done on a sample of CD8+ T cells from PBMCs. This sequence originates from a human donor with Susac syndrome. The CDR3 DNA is TGTGCCACGGGAGAATACAATGAGCAGTTCTTC. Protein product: CATGEYNEQFF.